What follows describes a single T cell receptor (beta chain). This clone was detected only once. Its antigen is still unknown. No base-level quality is on record; no much larger clone is a single base apart. TCRbeta CDR3 regions were amplified from genomic DNA by means of the immunoSEQ Assay, a bias-controlled multiplex PCR. In the source study's methods: The number of nucleated cells in each sample was estimated by amplification of reference gene primers within the assay. To quantify the absolute abundance of each unique TCRbeta CDR3 rearrangement, sequence reads were collapsed and filtered. For each sample, productive Simpson clonality was calculated as the square root of Simpson's diversity index over productive rearrangements. Imported from immuneACCESS, the table was reduced by TCRdb to in-frame sequences with V and J called. These copies leave out some clones; in studies compared against another copy, an unresolved V gene accounts for under half, and the cause of the remainder is not known. V, J and clone size are taken as reported in that table, and D and trimming were inferred from the DNA itself. Here the sample has about 260,000 clones; over 70% occur a single time. The top ten constitute about 1.6% of the sample.

The CDR3 sequence holds 16 residues, the cysteine and phenylalanine included. The CDR3 DNA has 48 bases and is translated from base 1. V is cut by 5 bases and J by 1 base, and the space between the germline ends is 16 bases. Based on the germline V gene, the CDR1 and CDR2 sequences are SGHNT and YENEEA. Samples from volunteer blood donors who had recovered from COVID-19 were contributed by a second Seattle source. The collaborating institutions used their own protocols to collect whole blood in K2EDTA tubes. For TCRbeta analysis, collaborators shipped samples in one of three forms: frozen whole blood, isolated PBMCs, or DNA extracted from either of those sample types. The data originate from a study of blood T cell repertoires in COVID-19 (TCRdb year 2020). Context from the whole study: Samples covering the acute and convalescent phases of COVID-19 were provided by collaborators in the United States, Italy and Spain. Deeply sampled blood TCRbeta repertoires from subjects exposed to, actively infected with, or recovered from COVID-19 were included in the dataset. The repertoires were released in a freely available public database meant as a resource for research on the immune response to SARS-CoV-2. Where available, HLA class I and class II types were taken from metadata supplied by the sample provider and were not determined by assay-based typing. The material from the prospective study consisted of cDNA or gDNA derived from T cells, B-cell-depleted T cells, or PBMCs. Samples came from the ongoing ImmuneRACE study (first 160 participants) plus 1,254 subjects from 6 global collaborators. Nearly every sample came with metadata listing a de-identified subject ID, COVID-19 status, age in years and sex. Overall study results and their limits: Clinical and demographic metadata were provided uncurated, with the amount varying by source and participant.

Recombination linked TRBV11-3 to TRBJ2-3; TRBD1 is a weak D gene call, 6 bases matching. This clonotype was obtained from a woman in her 40s who had recovered from COVID-19. Input material: peripheral blood. The nucleotides read TGTGCCAGCAGCCCCGGACAGTGGTTGGGCACAGATACGCAGTATTTT. It translates to CASSPGQWLGTDTQYF.